Listed here is a single T cell receptor (beta chain). Its antigen is not known. 60 Vbeta and 13 Jbeta primers were used in PCR. Method: immunoSEQ multiplex PCR; TCRdb's copy keeps in-frame clones and lacks some. The data contain fewer than 250,000 clones, approximately 68% of them singletons. This sample stems from a study of cytomegalovirus exposure and HLA in healthy donors. Notes on the study in general: The likely origin of a cluster of highly shared sequence variants was a sequencing artifact. V- and J-gene trimming of TCR beta was linked (in a later analysis) to a missense DCLRE1C variant. Another analysis was done later, and it associated 17,000 or so TCR beta sequences with HLA alleles at 0.05 false discovery rate. The later analysis indicated that the majority of CMV-associated TCR beta chains appeared HLA-restricted.

Germline lookup yields CDR1 SGHRS and CDR2 YFSETQ. The CDR3 consists of 14 residues. After removal of 4 bases from V and 4 bases from J, the junction contained 6 bases not matched to a gene. The chain joins TRBV5-1 to TRBJ1-2, with 8 nucleotides matching TRBD1. The receptor was derived from a woman younger than 45 in good health and CMV-seronegative. The sample consisted of PBMCs. CDR3 protein: CASSPTGETYGYTF. In nucleotides, the CDR3 is TGCGCCAGCAGCCCGACAGGGGAGACCTATGGCTACACCTTC.